The subject of this entry is one T cell receptor (beta chain). The antigen is not known. The data were taken from a study of post-analysis software for immune sequencing data. Study as a whole: Several disease courses (relapsing-remitting, secondary progressive and progressive-relapsing) of multiple sclerosis were included.

Study outcomes and limitations: The study found significantly lower normalized Chao1 diversity in multiple sclerosis patients than in controls. Patients used about five TRBV segments, including TRBV5-6, TRBV5-1 and TRBV20-1, more often than controls.

CDR3 length equals 15 residues. V lost 2 bases, J lost 6 bases, and 8 bases stayed unmatched. CDR1 is SGHTA, CDR2 FQGNSA, per germline. Unique molecular identifiers were carried by the TCR beta cDNA libraries. TCRdb itself ran the PCR reads through MiXCR, one entry per CDR3 protein. Of hundreds of thousands of distinct CDR3 sequences detected, 30% to 45% appear once; the ten largest clones hold under 15%. This TCR came from a girl aged 5-17 years with multiple sclerosis. The sequenced sample consisted of blood. V gene TRBV7-2 combines with J gene TRBJ2-7; 9 nucleotides match TRBD2. The CDR3 region is CASSLQFSGGGEQYF. The DNA of the CDR3 is TGTGCCAGCAGCTTACAGTTTAGCGGGGGAGGCGAGCAGTACTTC.